This T cell receptor (beta chain) originates from a study of OX40 agonist ivuxolimab in advanced cancers. Broadly, across the study: Ivuxolimab was an agonistic, fully human IgG2 monoclonal antibody directed against OX40 (CD134), a costimulatory receptor. Intravenous ivuxolimab was administered to patients every 2 weeks at six dose levels: 0.01, 0.1, 0.3, 1.5, 3 and 10 mg/kg. Of the approximately 54 dose-escalation patients, hepatocellular carcinoma was present in about 20, melanoma in roughly 15, renal cell carcinoma in 9 and head and neck cancer in 9. In the dose-escalation cohort, around four fifths of patients were male, and the mean age was roughly 60 years, with a range of about 23 to 80. Prior anti-PD-1, anti-PD-L1 or anti-CTLA-4 therapy was permitted, and checkpoint inhibitors had been received by roughly 40% of dose-escalation patients. Partial responses occurred in three dose-escalation patients: two with cutaneous melanoma and one with hepatocellular carcinoma. Peripheral TCRbeta sequencing aimed to test whether ivuxolimab altered TCR sequence diversity and caused clonal T-cell expansion. The monotherapy dose-escalation portion (N ≈ 57 patients) of the phase I ivuxolimab trial is reported in the paper. Overall results and qualifications from the work: At doses of 0.1 to 3.0 mg/kg, clonal expansion of both CD4+ and CD8+ T cells in blood was seen between baseline and week 6. Low levels of normalized T-cell clonal expansion were also seen in some patients who did not respond. Which antigens the clonally expanded peripheral T cells were specific for was not determined. On average, CD8+ T cells showed more expanded clones than CD4+ T cells after ivuxolimab. In the 0.1-3.0 mg/kg groups, partial responders were among the patients with the lowest normalized peripheral clonal expansion, particularly in CD8+ T cells.

For sequencing of the TCRbeta CDR3 region, genomic DNA was extracted from the sorted cells. The immunoSEQ Assay was used to sequence the TCRbeta CDR3 regions. The table was pulled from immuneACCESS by TCRdb, which kept in-frame rearrangements only. Such tables lose some clones; where checked, under half of the loss comes from unresolved V genes, and the rest has no known cause. The sample includes tens of thousands of clones, with roughly 81% observed a single time. Around 17% of the sample belongs to the ten largest clones. For CDR1 and CDR2, the germline V gene lists SGHTA and FQGTGA. V is clipped by 2 bases and J by 4 bases, and the sequence between their germline boundaries is 14 bases long. Reading from cysteine to phenylalanine, the CDR3 counts 15 amino acids. Only the CDR3 portion is preserved as DNA: 45 bases, with reading frame beginning at the first base. The trial excluded patients who had a history of autoimmune disease or were on systemic immunosuppression. Peripheral blood for TCR sequencing was drawn from every dose cohort at baseline, at cycle 4 day 1 and at cycle 7 day 1. The samples were drawn from a first-in-human, open-label, multicenter phase I dose-escalation trial of ivuxolimab. Adults with locally advanced or metastatic melanoma, renal cell, hepatocellular, or head and neck squamous cell carcinoma were enrolled in the trial. Before TCR sequencing, CD4+ and CD8+ T cells were separately sorted from peripheral blood.

Comments on this clone: Its antigen is not yet known. Nothing much larger sits one base from this clone, and base qualities are not available.

The sequence derives from an adult with an advanced solid tumor such as melanoma, head and neck, liver or kidney cancer. Sample: CD4+ or CD8+ T cells sorted from blood, taken in a trial of the OX40 agonist ivuxolimab. The receptor chain draws on TRBV7-3 and TRBJ1-2, with the D gene call left open. The DNA is TGTGCCAGCAGCTTATCGGGCCCCGCGGCCTATGGCTACACCTTC. It translates to CASSLSGPAAYGYTF.